These 23 T cell receptor beta chains were all obtained from the same sample, sequenced in a study of OX40 agonist ivuxolimab in advanced cancers. Sequenced by immunoSEQ multiplex PCR; TCRdb stores in-frame clones only, minus some. The sample holds some 42,000 clones, 85% to 90% seen once. Sequenced here: CD4+ or CD8+ T cells sorted from blood, sampled in a trial of the OX40 agonist ivuxolimab. These receptors were collected from an adult with an advanced solid tumor such as melanoma, head and neck, liver or kidney cancer.

The chain uses TRBV6-5 and TRBJ2-2; unclear D gene. V was cut by 6 bases and J by 1 base, with 9 bases left in between. The germline V gene encodes CDR1 MNHEY and CDR2 SVGAGI. The CDR3 is made up of 14 amino acids. The CDR3 sequence: CASSLTENTGELFF. In DNA, the CDR3 is TGTGCCAGCAGCTTGACGGAGAACACCGGGGAGCTGTTTTTT.

The rearrangement joins TRBV27 to TRBJ2-3; 10 bases map to TRBD2. The V gene's germline CDR1 is MNHEY and CDR2 SMNVEV (reference sequence). Germline trimming cut 5 bases from V and 4 bases from J; bases unmatched to any gene: 6. This CDR3 has 15 amino acids. The CDR3: CASSILAGVADTQYF. The CDR3 coding sequence is TGTGCCAGCAGTATCCTAGCGGGGGTGGCAGATACGCAGTATTTT.

The chain recombines TRBV27 with TRBJ1-1; D unresolved. The CDR3 sequence is 12 residues long. Trimming took 6 bases from V and 1 from J, leaving 6 bases between them. Germline lookup yields CDR1 MNHEY and CDR2 SMNVEV (reference sequence). The CDR3 spells CASRSANTEAFF. As DNA, the CDR3 is TGTGCCAGCAGATCAGCGAACACTGAAGCTTTCTTT.

CDR3 protein: CASSLGGGSYEQYF. The CDR3 DNA sequence: TGTGCCAGCAGCTTGGGCGGGGGAAGCTACGAGCAGTACTTC. This chain uses TRBV5-6 with TRBJ2-7; 7 nucleotides match TRBD2. Germline values: CDR1 SGHDT, CDR2 YYEEEE. The CDR3 runs 14 residues. V shed 0 bases and J 3 bases; nucleotides not matched to a gene: 3.

V usage is TRBV9 and J usage is TRBJ1-1, with D perhaps TRBD1 (5 bases). The CDR3 length is 14 residues. Germline assignment: CDR1 SGDLS and CDR2 YYNGEE. V lost 0 bases, J lost 4 bases, and 10 bases lay in between. CDR3 residues: CASSVGQMGTEAFF. CDR3 sequence (DNA): TGTGCCAGCAGCGTAGGACAGATGGGCACTGAAGCTTTCTTT. Filled out from reference TRBV9 and TRBJ1-1, the complete variable domain reads DSGVTQTPKHLITATGQRVTLRCSPRSGDLSVYWYQQSLDQGLQFLIQYYNGEERAKGNILERFSAQQFPDLHSELNLSSLELGDSALYFCASSVGQMGTEAFFGQGTRLTVV.

The gene calls are TRBV7-2 and TRBJ1-5; D is undetermined. The CDR3 covers 12 residues. Germline values: CDR1 SGHTA, CDR2 FQGNSA. V was cut by 8 bases and J by 6 bases, with 11 bases left in between. The CDR3: CASSDGGQPQHF. The CDR3 DNA reads TGTGCCAGCTCCGACGGCGGTCAGCCCCAGCATTTT.

The chain employs TRBV27 and TRBJ2-1; 7 nucleotides match TRBD1. Germline CDR1 is MNHEY and CDR2 is SMNVEV (reference sequence). J gave up 6 bases and V 1 base, and 3 bases lay outside the gene matches. This CDR3 region has 14 residues. In nucleotides, the CDR3 is TGTGCCAGCAGTTTATACAGGGGAGTCAATGAGCAGTTCTTC. Its translation: CASSLYRGVNEQFF.

The rearrangement links TRBV9 to TRBJ1-4; possibly TRBD1 for D (6 bases). Germline V gene lookup returns CDR1 SGDLS and CDR2 YYNGEE. CDR3 size: 16 residues. V was pared by 0 bases and J by 8 bases, with 17 bases between. This chain's CDR3 is CASSVEPGHKGEKLFF. CDR3 in DNA: TGTGCCAGCAGCGTAGAGCCGGGACATAAGGGGGAAAAACTGTTTTTT.

The gene calls are TRBV27 and TRBJ2-7, with no clear D. The V and J ends lost 3 bases and 0 bases respectively, with 12 bases between them. CDR1 and CDR2 (germline): MNHEY, SMNVEV (reference sequence). This CDR3 is 15 amino acids long. CDR3 sequence: CASSLTGPSSYEQYV. Written as DNA, the CDR3 is TGTGCCAGCAGTTTGACCGGGCCAAGCTCCTACGAGCAGTACGTC.

V and J are TRBV7-9 and TRBJ1-1; TRBD1 might be the D (5 bases). The length of the CDR3 is 13 residues. Germline CDR1 and CDR2: SEHNR and FQNEAQ (reference sequence). The germline V and J ends were trimmed by 5 bases and 4 bases, with 11 bases remaining between them. For the CDR3, the DNA is TGTGCCAGCAGCCCTAGTGGGGGCACTGAAGCTTTCTTT. Translated, it gives CASSPSGGTEAFF.

The rearrangement joins TRBV6-6 to TRBJ2-3; the D gene is possibly TRBD1 (6 bases). The germline V gene encodes CDR1 MNHNY and CDR2 SVGAGI (reference sequence). The CDR3 spans 14 residues. Trimming stripped 2 bases from V and 5 bases from J, with 11 bases between. The CDR3 protein is CASSYVGALDTQYF. The CDR3 DNA follows: TGTGCCAGCAGTTACGTGGGGGCCCTAGATACGCAGTATTTT.

This chain uses TRBV11-2 with TRBJ1-4; 8 bases fit TRBD1. V shed 1 base and J 3 bases; nucleotides not matched to a gene: 10. Germline V gene lookup returns CDR1 SGHAT and CDR2 FQNNGV. The CDR3 sequence is 18 residues long. The CDR3 protein is CASSLGIAGGAPNEKLFF. CDR3 coding DNA: TGTGCCAGCAGCTTAGGAATTGCAGGGGGCGCACCTAATGAAAAACTGTTTTTT.

V usage is TRBV19 and J usage is TRBJ2-1; tentative D call: TRBD2 (5 bases). Germline CDR1 LNHDA, CDR2 SQIVND (reference sequence). The CDR3 length is 13 residues. CDR3 sequence (DNA): TGTGCGGTTGGGAGACACCTTAGCCGGGAGCAGTTCTTC. It yields the protein CAVGRHLSREQFF.

The V and J genes are TRBV10-3 and TRBJ2-2; 9 bases agree with TRBD1. CDR3 size: 15 residues. The junction had 6 bases not matched to a gene; V was cut back by 3 bases and J by 7 bases. Germline V CDR1 and CDR2: ENHRY, SYGVKD. The CDR3 coding sequence is TGTGCCATCAGTGAACCGGGACAGGGCAGCGGGGAGCTGTTTTTT. This sequence encodes CAISEPGQGSGELFF.

The chain has TRBV6-1 and TRBJ2-1; a weak D match, TRBD1 (6 bases). The V end lost 8 bases, the J end lost 10 bases, and 12 bases lay between the germline ends. This CDR3 region has 11 residues. From germline, CDR1 is MNHNS and CDR2 SASEGT. CDR3 sequence: CASGQGYEQFF. CDR3 in DNA: TGTGCCAGCGGGCAGGGGTACGAGCAGTTCTTC.

This sequence joins TRBV9 and TRBJ2-1; D is undetermined. The CDR3 extends over 16 amino acids. Trimming pared 0 bases from V and 5 bases from J, leaving 15 bases between. Germline V gene lookup returns CDR1 SGDLS and CDR2 YYNGEE. CDR3 loop: CASSVDRLSKDNEQFF. The CDR3 region has the DNA TGTGCCAGCAGCGTAGATCGGTTGTCTAAGGACAATGAGCAGTTCTTC.

This clone was recorded only once. The chain joins TRBV27 to TRBJ2-2; TRBD1 is a possible D gene (5 bases). CDR3 length: 18 residues. Germline V CDR1 and CDR2: MNHEY, SMNVEV (reference sequence). V lost 4 bases and J lost 4, with 22 bases in between. Here the CDR3 DNA reads TGTGCCAGCAGTTCCCCGCTGTGGGGCTCGGCGAGCACCGGGGAGCTGTTTTTT. Translation: CASSSPLWGSASTGELFF.

The gene calls are TRBV6-5 and TRBJ2-7; D gene uncertain. CDR3 length equals 12 residues. In germline, CDR1 is MNHEY, CDR2 SVGAGI. Trimming removed 6 bases at V and 5 bases at J, with 11 bases between. The CDR3 protein is CASRNTRNEQYV. For the CDR3, the DNA is TGTGCCAGCAGGAATACACGGAACGAGCAGTACGTC.

The V call is TRBV7-9, the J call TRBJ1-5, with a tentative D call TRBD1 (6 bases). The CDR3 length is 14 residues. V lost 6 bases to trimming and J lost 1 base, with 10 bases between them. Per the germline V gene, CDR1 is SEHNR and CDR2 is FQNEAQ (reference sequence). The CDR3 DNA reads TGTGCCAGCAGGCTGGGGGCGAGCAATCAGCCCCAGCATTTT. As protein: CASRLGASNQPQHF.

The chain combines TRBV28 with TRBJ2-1, with D unclear. The CDR3 length is 14 residues. CDR1 is MDHEN, CDR2 SYDVKM, per germline. Deletions cut 3 bases from V and 5 bases from J, with 11 bases between. CDR3: CASSLSRPNNEQFF. The CDR3 nucleotides read TGTGCCAGCAGTTTGTCCAGGCCGAACAATGAGCAGTTCTTC.

The genes are TRBV7-6 and TRBJ1-4, with D hard to call. Germline CDR1 is SGHVS and CDR2 is FNYEAQ. Trimming took off 5 bases at V and 3 bases at J, with 13 bases between the two ends. The CDR3 covers 15 residues. This CDR3 reads CASSPPGVSNEKLFF. The CDR3 DNA reads as TGTGCCAGCAGCCCACCTGGGGTCTCTAATGAAAAACTGTTTTTT. The whole variable domain, remainder taken from reference TRBV7-6 and TRBJ1-4, is GAGVSQSPRYKVTKRGQDVALRCDPISGHVSLYWYRQALGQGPEFLTYFNYEAQQDKSGLPNDRFSAERPEGSISTLTIQRTEQRDSAMYRCASSPPGVSNEKLFFGSGTQLSVL.

The chain has TRBV29-1 and TRBJ2-2, with TRBD1 as a possible D gene (6 bases). The V and J ends lost 4 bases and 5 bases respectively, with 8 bases between them. The CDR3 runs to 12 residues. The germline V gene has CDR1 SQVTM and CDR2 ANQGSEA. CDR3 loop: CSVVRGTGELFF. The CDR3 bases are TGCAGCGTTGTAAGGGGGACCGGGGAGCTGTTTTTT.

V is TRBV9 and J is TRBJ1-1; possibly TRBD1 for D (5 bases). The germline CDR1 and CDR2 sequences are SGDLS and YYNGEE. This CDR3 has 16 amino acids. Trimming left V 0 bases short and J 3 bases short, with 15 bases between. The CDR3 here is CASSVDGLGVDTEAFF. The CDR3 DNA reads TGTGCCAGCAGCGTAGATGGGTTGGGGGTTGACACTGAAGCTTTCTTT.